One and the same sample provided the 24 T cell receptor beta chains below, sequenced in a study of vaccination effects on CD4 cells after COVID-19. These receptors lack a known antigen. Investigators separated out CD4+ T cells once approximately 9 days of culture had passed. Participants received two doses of either the BNT162b2 or mRNA-1273 vaccine. The repertoire was sequenced with immunoSEQ multiplex PCR; TCRdb's copy has only in-frame clones and lacks some. Altogether around 66,000 clones are present, around 70% being singletons, with the ten largest covering about 2.2%. The source material was CD4+ T cells from PBMCs cultured without peptide, sampled after COVID-19 vaccination. These receptors were collected from a human donor who received a COVID-19 vaccine.

The V gene is TRBV5-1, the J gene TRBJ1-5; TRBD1 might be the D (6 bases). Per germline, CDR1 SGHRS and CDR2 YFSETQ. This CDR3 comprises 13 residues. Trimming pared 4 bases from V and 2 bases from J, leaving 7 bases between. The CDR3, as DNA: TGCGCCAGCAGCCGGACAGGCAATCAGCCCCAGCATTTT. Its translation is CASSRTGNQPQHF.

This clone occurred once. The rearrangement uses TRBV7-3 and TRBJ1-2; 7 nucleotides match TRBD1. After removal of 5 bases from V and 8 bases from J, the junction contained 8 bases not matched to a gene. This CDR3 comprises 13 residues. The germline gives CDR1 SGHTA, CDR2 FQGTGA. CDR3 sequence: CASSRDTGEGYTF. DNA for the CDR3: TGTGCCAGCAGCCGAGACACAGGGGAAGGCTACACCTTC. The variable domain in full, completed from reference TRBV7-3 and TRBJ1-2, reads GAGVSQTPSNKVTEKGKYVELRCDPISGHTALYWYRQSLGQGPEFLIYFQGTGAADDSGLPNDRFFAVRPEGSVSTLKIQRTERGDSAVYLCASSRDTGEGYTFGSGTRLTVV.

This chain connects TRBV10-3 to TRBJ1-3; 7 bases match TRBD1. After removal of 6 bases from V and 4 bases from J, the junction contained 6 bases not matched to a gene. The length of the CDR3 is 14 residues. Germline CDR1 and CDR2: ENHRY and SYGVKD. CDR3 DNA: TGTGCCATCAGGCAACAGGGGCTGGGAAACACCATATATTTT. Encoded protein: CAIRQQGLGNTIYF.

This chain links TRBV7-3 with TRBJ2-6, with D perhaps matching TRBD2 (6 bases). Trimming stripped 5 bases from V and 4 bases from J, with 12 bases between. The CDR3 runs 15 residues. CDR1 is SGHTA and CDR2 is FQGTGA in the germline V gene. The CDR3 loop reads CASSPRGSGANVLTF. CDR3 bases: TGTGCCAGCAGCCCTCGGGGGTCCGGGGCCAACGTCCTGACTTTC.

The chain has TRBV24-1 and TRBJ2-3, with a possible D match to TRBD1 (5 bases). The CDR3 covers 16 residues. Germline lookup yields CDR1 KGHDR and CDR2 SFDVKD. V was clipped by 3 bases and J by 3 bases, with 15 bases between them. The CDR3 is CATSDQHRSPTDTQYF. In DNA, the CDR3 is TGTGCCACCAGTGATCAACACAGGTCCCCGACAGATACGCAGTATTTT.

This chain links TRBV28 with TRBJ2-6; 7 bases line up with TRBD1. Germline V gene lookup returns CDR1 MDHEN and CDR2 SYDVKM. J gave up 6 bases and V 4 bases, and 6 bases lay outside the gene matches. The length of the CDR3 is 15 residues. The CDR3, as DNA: TGTGCCAGCAGTTCCAGGGGACAGTTGGCCAACGTCCTGACTTTC. This sequence encodes CASSSRGQLANVLTF.

The V call is TRBV28, the J call TRBJ1-1; maybe TRBD1 (6 bases). Germline assignment: CDR1 MDHEN and CDR2 SYDVKM. The CDR3 has 11 residues. V was clipped by 7 bases and J by 7 bases, with 10 bases between them. The CDR3 here is CASTGGLEAFF. Here the CDR3 DNA reads TGTGCCAGCACCGGGGGCCTTGAAGCTTTCTTT.

This chain joins TRBV19 and TRBJ2-3; TRBD2 agrees at 14 bases. The germline V gene encodes CDR1 LNHDA and CDR2 SQIVND (reference sequence). With 4 bases clipped from V and 6 bases from J, the junction kept 6 bases outside the gene matches. The CDR3 is 16 residues long. The CDR3 DNA is TGTGCCAGTAGTACGGGGACTAGCGGGGGTTACGATACGCAGTATTTT. As protein: CASSTGTSGGYDTQYF.

In this sample, this clone turned up a few times. The V and J genes are TRBV9 and TRBJ1-2, with D perhaps TRBD1 (5 bases). The CDR3 totals 14 residues. V was shortened by 0 bases and J by 9 bases, with 15 bases between the two germline ends. Germline-derived CDR1 and CDR2 are SGDLS and YYNGEE. DNA of the CDR3: TGTGCCAGCAGCGTAGATCCGGGGGAAAATCGCTACACCTTC. Translated, it gives CASSVDPGENRYTF.

J is TRBJ1-5 and V is TRBV4-1; D not certain. The CDR3 consists of 13 residues. Germline-derived CDR1 and CDR2 are MGHRA and YSYEKL. Trimming removed 1 base at V and 7 bases at J, with 8 bases between. CDR3 nucleotides: TGCGCCAGCAGCCAAGTTGGACGACAGCCCCAGCATTTT. It encodes CASSQVGRQPQHF.

V is TRBV9 and J is TRBJ2-3, with TRBD2 as a possible D gene (5 bases). Trimming took 3 bases from V and 3 from J, leaving 8 bases between them. CDR3 length equals 13 residues. Germline assignment: CDR1 SGDLS and CDR2 YYNGEE. CDR3 loop: CASSDTGTDTQYF. CDR3 sequence (DNA): TGTGCCAGCAGCGACACGGGGACAGATACGCAGTATTTT.

This clone was seen only a few times. This chain's CDR3 is CASSFRGLTEAFF. CDR3 in DNA: TGTGCCAGCAGCTTCCGGGGGCTCACTGAAGCTTTCTTT. J is TRBJ1-1 and V is TRBV5-5, with a weak D call TRBD1 (6 bases). This CDR3 spans 13 amino acids. The V gene lost 2 bases and the J gene lost 4 bases, with 9 bases spanning the gap. Germline CDR1 SGHKS, CDR2 YYEKEE (reference sequence).

The chain carries TRBV6-4 and TRBJ2-5; D unresolved. There are 17 residues in the CDR3. Trimming took 4 bases from V and 1 from J, leaving 19 bases between them. Germline lookup yields CDR1 MRHNA and CDR2 SNTAGT. CDR3: CASSGKEIVLPQETQYF. The CDR3 coding sequence is TGTGCCAGCAGTGGTAAAGAAATCGTGCTACCCCAAGAGACCCAGTACTTC.

This clone turned up a few times. The CDR3 region is CASRGNRGLNQPQHF. Here the CDR3 DNA reads TGTGCCAGCAGAGGGAACAGGGGACTCAATCAGCCCCAGCATTTT. The chain combines TRBV27 with TRBJ1-5; 7 positions agree with TRBD1. This CDR3 has 15 amino acids. In germline, CDR1 is MNHEY, CDR2 SMNVEV (reference sequence). The J segment lost 3 bases and the V segment lost 6 bases, leaving 8 bases of the junction unmatched.

This clone occurred a few times. The chain uses TRBV10-1 and TRBJ1-5, with 11 bases matching TRBD1. There are 15 residues in the CDR3. Looked up from germline, CDR1 is WNHNN and CDR2 is SYGVQD (reference sequence). The trim removed 4 bases at V and 5 bases at J, leaving 4 bases unmatched. In nucleotides, the CDR3 is TGCGCCAGCAGTGCGGACAGGGGGCTGGATCAGCCCCAGCATTTT. Its protein product is CASSADRGLDQPQHF.

This clone was recorded once. The rearrangement links TRBV18 to TRBJ2-5; 8 bases map to TRBD1. With V trimmed by 3 bases and J by 2 bases, 5 bases remained unmatched. Germline V CDR1 and CDR2: KGHSH, LQKENI. This CDR3 has 15 amino acids. DNA for the CDR3: TGTGCCAGCTCACCCCCCGGACAGGGACAAGAGACCCAGTACTTC. It translates to CASSPPGQGQETQYF.

V usage is TRBV7-9 and J usage is TRBJ1-4; possibly TRBD1 for D (6 bases). Trimming left V 4 bases short and J 1 base short, with 7 bases between. This CDR3 is built from 14 residues. CDR1 is SEHNR and CDR2 is FQNEAQ in the germline V gene (reference sequence). Here the CDR3 reads CASSWTVTNEKLFF. CDR3 bases: TGTGCCAGCAGCTGGACAGTAACTAATGAAAAACTGTTTTTT.

CDR3 nucleotide sequence: TGTGCCAGCAGCTTCCAGGGACCGCGCAGCACCGGGGAGCTGTTTTTT. Translating gives CASSFQGPRSTGELFF. The genes are TRBV11-2 and TRBJ2-2; possibly TRBD1 or TRBD2 for D (5 bases each). Trimming took 3 bases from V and 4 from J, leaving 15 bases between them. CDR1 and CDR2 from the germline V gene are SGHAT and FQNNGV. CDR3 length: 16 residues.

Regarding this clone: In the same sample, other DNA sequences code for this CDR3. The rearrangement uses TRBV18 and TRBJ2-5, with D possibly being TRBD2 (6 bases). The CDR3 spans 15 residues. Germline V CDR1 and CDR2: KGHSH, LQKENI. Trimming cost V 1 base and J 1 base, with 10 bases left between them. CDR3 in DNA: TGTGCCAGCTCACCACTTGGCGGGGCCCAAGAGACCCAGTACTTC. Residues: CASSPLGGAQETQYF.

The chain uses TRBV19 and TRBJ1-1; D call uncertain. The CDR3 runs 15 residues. The germline V gene has CDR1 LNHDA and CDR2 SQIVND (reference sequence). Trimming pared 3 bases from V and 5 bases from J, leaving 16 bases between. The DNA of the CDR3 is TGTGCCAGTAGTATTTTTGGGGTTTCAGGAACTGAAGCTTTCTTT. This sequence encodes CASSIFGVSGTEAFF.

This chain connects TRBV2 to TRBJ1-6; D unresolved. V lost 10 bases and J lost 3, with 16 bases in between. CDR3 length equals 15 residues. Germline CDR1 SNHLY, CDR2 FYNNEI. CDR3 in DNA: TGTGCCACCAAAGACACACGGTACTATAATTCACCCCTCCACTTT. The encoded protein is CATKDTRYYNSPLHF.

This clone was detected once. V is TRBV12-3 or TRBV12-4 and J is TRBJ1-2; 9 bases align to TRBD1. The J segment lost 6 bases and the V segment lost 5 bases, leaving 4 bases of the junction unmatched. The CDR3 runs to 13 residues. CDR3 sequence (DNA): TGTGCCAGCAGTCCGGACAGGGGCCATGGCTACACCTTC. Its protein product is CASSPDRGHGYTF.

V gene TRBV2 combines with J gene TRBJ2-2; tentative D call: TRBD1 (5 bases). V was cut by 8 bases and J by 1 base, with 11 bases left in between. The CDR3 covers 14 residues. The V gene's germline CDR1 is SNHLY and CDR2 FYNNEI. CDR3 DNA: TGTGCCAGCTCAAAGGGGCAGAACACCGGGGAGCTGTTTTTT. Residues: CASSKGQNTGELFF.

The rearrangement uses TRBV11-2 and TRBJ1-1, with 9 bases fitting TRBD1. The CDR3 contains 16 residues. Per germline, CDR1 SGHAT and CDR2 FQNNGV. The J segment lost 1 base and the V segment lost 5 bases, leaving 8 bases of the junction unmatched. CDR3 nucleotide sequence: TGTGCCAGCAGCGATCCGGGACAGGGCCAGAACACTGAAGCTTTCTTT. Its protein is CASSDPGQGQNTEAFF.